This T cell receptor (beta chain) was identified during a study of cytomegalovirus exposure and HLA in healthy donors. Study information: Earlier sequencing of 150 million to 200 million T cells yielded 95 million to 120 million unique TCR beta sequences. Whole-study findings and limits: There were some V segments, including TRBV6-2 and TRBV6-3, excluded as indistinguishable.

Primers included in the PCR were 60 Vbeta and 13 Jbeta primers. Some clones are missing from TCRdb's copy, which holds only in-frame ones; the method was immunoSEQ multiplex PCR. The table includes around 100,000 clones, approximately 72% detected once. Trimming pared 5 bases from V and 7 bases from J, leaving 15 bases between. This CDR3 spans 14 amino acids. Germline V gives CDR1 SEHNR, CDR2 FQNEAQ (reference sequence). In regard to this clone: The antigen is undetermined.

The receptor was derived from a male donor in good health and CMV-seropositive. This rearrangement joins TRBV7-9 to TRBJ1-5, with D uncertain. Material: PBMCs. DNA for the CDR3: TGTGCCAGCAGCGGCGTCGGCGGGGAACAGCCCCAGCATTTT. Protein sequence: CASSGVGGEQPQHF.